This T cell receptor (beta chain) was identified in a study of identifying expanded T cells in peripheral blood. The table came from immunoSEQ multiplex PCR; TCRdb's copy has only in-frame clones and leaves some out. In the table there are around 130,000 clones, 86% of which are singletons. The receptor comes from a person aged 18 to 75 in good health. What was sequenced was blood.

The chain's CDR3 is CASGKGAVTEAFF. CDR3 bases: TGTGCCAGCGGTAAGGGGGCCGTCACTGAAGCTTTCTTT. The chain couples TRBV7-3 to TRBJ1-1; TRBD1 aligns across 7 bases. V shed 8 bases, J shed 4 bases, and the junction held 7 bases outside the gene matches. The CDR3 extends over 13 amino acids. The V gene's germline CDR1 is SGHTA and CDR2 FQGTGA.